This TCR beta chain was identified during a study of blood T cell repertoires in COVID-19. For the study at large: Researchers got acute and convalescent COVID-19 samples from the United States, Italy and Spain.

Trimming stripped 11 bases from V and 5 bases from J, with 22 bases between. The CDR3 runs 15 residues. Germline V lookup: CDR1 SNHLY, CDR2 FYNNEI. As originally analysed: Amplification of reference gene primers was used by the study to estimate nucleated cell counts. The assay was immunoSEQ multiplex PCR, and TCRdb's table has in-frame clones only and misses some. From that table come the V and J calls and clone size; the DNA was used to work out D and trimming. There are roughly 120,000 clones in the sample; 90% occur only once, and 3.5% to 4% lies in the top ten. V usage is TRBV2 and J usage is TRBJ2-1, with TRBD2 as a possible D gene (6 bases). This TCR came from a woman between 55 and 75 years old with COVID-19, enrolled during active disease. Material: peripheral blood. CDR3 bases: TGTGCCTCCCTCCTCCGCGGGGTCGTCGACAATGAGCAGTTCTTC. Encoded protein: CASLLRGVVDNEQFF.